The entry below describes one T cell receptor beta chain. The antigen is undetermined. A junction boundary mismatches the germline segment, possibly from a read error. The data were taken from a study of OX40 agonist ivuxolimab in advanced cancers. Study-wide background: Patients with hepatocellular carcinoma, melanoma, renal cell or head and neck cancer made up the dose-escalation patients. Aged roughly 20 to 85 with a mean of about 63 years, they were roughly 83% male. Study-level results: CD8+ T cells showed, on average, more clonal expansion than CD4+ cells.

The CDR3 extends over 15 amino acids. Germline V gives CDR1 SGHNT, CDR2 YYREEE (reference sequence). TCRdb's table, derived via immunoSEQ multiplex PCR, lists solely in-frame clones and lacks some. The data contain about 18,000 clones, around two thirds of them singletons. This chain uses TRBV5-4 with TRBJ1-1; D not certain. Specimen: CD4+ or CD8+ T cells sorted from blood, collected in a trial of the OX40 agonist ivuxolimab. The sequence was collected from an adult with an advanced solid tumor such as melanoma, head and neck, liver or kidney cancer. The CDR3 bases are TGCGCCAGCAGCCATCCCCCCGGAGGGAGCGCTGAAGCTTTCTTT. It yields the protein CASSHPPGGSAEAFF.